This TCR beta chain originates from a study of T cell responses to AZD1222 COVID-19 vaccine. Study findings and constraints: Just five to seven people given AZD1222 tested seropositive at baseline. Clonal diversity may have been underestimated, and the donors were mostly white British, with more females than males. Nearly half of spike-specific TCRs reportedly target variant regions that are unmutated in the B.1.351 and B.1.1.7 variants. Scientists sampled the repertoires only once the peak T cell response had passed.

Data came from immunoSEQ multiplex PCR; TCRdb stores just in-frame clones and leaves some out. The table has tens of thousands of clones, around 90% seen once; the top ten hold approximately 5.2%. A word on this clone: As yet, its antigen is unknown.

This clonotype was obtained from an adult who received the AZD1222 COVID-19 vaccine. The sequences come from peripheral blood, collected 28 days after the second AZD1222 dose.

CDR3 residues: CASSDSSPGNEQFF. The CDR3 DNA reads TGTGCCAGCAGTGACTCCAGCCCGGGCAATGAGCAGTTCTTC. The chain recombines TRBV6-4 with TRBJ2-1; D remains unclear. This CDR3 has 14 residues. Germline CDR1 MRHNA, CDR2 SNTAGT. The V end lost 0 bases, the J end lost 6 bases, and 9 bases lay between the germline ends.